This entry concerns a single T cell receptor (beta chain). Its specificity is not known. The protocol was immunoSEQ multiplex PCR, while the TCRdb copy is restricted to in-frame clones and leaves out a portion. The sample holds over 150,000 clones; 94% are singletons and the top ten take just over 0.3%. The data originate from a study of OX40 agonist ivuxolimab in advanced cancers. Study-wide findings and caveats: There were, on average, more expanded clones in CD8+ T cells than in CD4+. The study observed clonal expansion of CD4+ and CD8+ blood T cells by week 6 at 0.1 to 3.0 mg/kg.

The V and J ends lost 4 bases and 3 bases respectively, with 20 bases between them. The CDR3 extends over 16 amino acids. The germline V gene has CDR1 SGHRS and CDR2 YFSETQ. The starting material was CD4+ or CD8+ T cells sorted from blood, obtained in a trial of the OX40 agonist ivuxolimab. This sequence was found in an adult with an advanced solid tumor such as melanoma, head and neck, liver or kidney cancer. V is TRBV5-1 and J is TRBJ2-7; TRBD1 might be the D (6 bases). CDR3 region: CASSPGALSPIYEQYF. The CDR3 DNA reads TGCGCCAGCAGCCCAGGGGCCTTGTCTCCTATCTACGAGCAGTACTTC. Full variable domain (remainder filled in from reference TRBV5-1 and TRBJ2-7): KAGVTQTPRYLIKTRGQQVTLSCSPISGHRSVSWYQQTPGQGLQFLFEYFSETQRNKGNFPGRFSGRQFSNSRSEMNVSTLELGDSALYLCASSPGALSPIYEQYFGPGTRLTVT.